This is a list of T cell receptor beta chains from one sample in a study of blood T cells in healthy people across ages. MiXCR, applied by TCRdb to the 5' RACE reads, yields one record per CDR3 protein. In the table there are roughly 1.5 million distinct CDR3 sequences, approximately 43% of which are singletons. Sample: blood. All receptors come from a woman between 18 and 29 years old in good health. CDR3s include the opening cysteine and the closing phenylalanine or tryptophan. The order of the fields is V gene, clone size, D gene, J gene, CDR3 DNA, CDR3 protein. A D gene is named only where the DNA matches it firmly. Clone size, where shown, is once, few, many, or a class for clones that have expanded.

v_call: TRBV13; clone_size: once; d_call: NA; j_call: TRBJ2-3; cdr3_nt: TGTGCCAGCAGCCCCCGGGAGTCAGATACGCAGTATTTT; cdr3_aa: CASSPRESDTQYF
v_call: TRBV29-1; clone_size: NA; d_call: NA; j_call: TRBJ1-2; cdr3_nt: TGCAGCGTTGAAGCGTCCAGCCTTGAGGGCTACACCTTC; cdr3_aa: CSVEASSLEGYTF
v_call: TRBV4-1; clone_size: few; d_call: TRBD2; j_call: TRBJ2-1; cdr3_nt: TGCGCCAGCAGCCTAAGACTAGCGGGGGGGCGTGACTCCTACAATGAGCAGTTCTTC; cdr3_aa: CASSLRLAGGRDSYNEQFF
v_call: TRBV5-1; clone_size: NA; d_call: TRBD2; j_call: TRBJ2-3; cdr3_nt: TGCGCCAGCAGCTTGGCCGTACGGGAGGGCCGGGATACGCAGTATTTT; cdr3_aa: CASSLAVREGRDTQYF
v_call: TRBV24-1; clone_size: NA; d_call: NA; j_call: TRBJ2-1; cdr3_nt: TGTGCCACCAGCGGGAGCGGGTTCGATGAGCAGTTCTTC; cdr3_aa: CATSGSGFDEQFF
v_call: TRBV6-1; clone_size: NA; d_call: TRBD1; j_call: TRBJ1-1; cdr3_nt: TGTGCCAGCAGGCGAACCCCGGGACAGGGGTCTTCAATGAACACTGAAGCTTTCTTT; cdr3_aa: CASRRTPGQGSSMNTEAFF
v_call: TRBV4-3; clone_size: few; d_call: TRBD2; j_call: TRBJ2-1; cdr3_nt: TGCGCCAGCAGCCAAGAGGTCACTAGCGGGGGGGCCTCCTACAATGAGCAGTTCTTC; cdr3_aa: CASSQEVTSGGASYNEQFF
v_call: TRBV4-2; clone_size: few; d_call: NA; j_call: TRBJ2-3; cdr3_nt: TGTGCCAGCAGCCGGGAGCTGGGGCCTGGAGATACGCAGTATTTT; cdr3_aa: CASSRELGPGDTQYF
v_call: TRBV20-1; clone_size: few; d_call: TRBD2; j_call: TRBJ2-1; cdr3_nt: TGCAGTGCTAGACCCAGCGGGGGGGCACTTGAGCAGTTCTTC; cdr3_aa: CSARPSGGALEQFF
v_call: TRBV19; clone_size: few; d_call: NA; j_call: TRBJ2-5; cdr3_nt: TGTGCCAGTAGCCGCCAGTATGGGAATGAGCAGTACTTC; cdr3_aa: CASSRQYGNEQYF
v_call: TRBV7-2; clone_size: NA; d_call: NA; j_call: TRBJ1-4; cdr3_nt: TGTGCCAGCAGCTTTAGTGCTGCAACTAATGAAAAACTGTTTTTT; cdr3_aa: CASSFSAATNEKLFF
v_call: TRBV29-1; clone_size: NA; d_call: TRBD2; j_call: TRBJ2-1; cdr3_nt: TGCAGCGTCAGAGGACTAGCGGTGGGGGAGCAGTTCTTC; cdr3_aa: CSVRGLAVGEQFF
v_call: TRBV4-3; clone_size: once; d_call: TRBD2; j_call: TRBJ2-1; cdr3_nt: TGCGCCCGCAGCCAAGATATTAGGACTAGCGGGAGTTTTGAGCAGTTCTTC; cdr3_aa: CARSQDIRTSGSFEQFF
v_call: TRBV6-1; clone_size: NA; d_call: NA; j_call: TRBJ1-5; cdr3_nt: TGTGCCAGCATGGAGCGTAGCAATCAGCCCCAGCATTTT; cdr3_aa: CASMERSNQPQHF
v_call: TRBV7-9; clone_size: few; d_call: TRBD1; j_call: TRBJ1-2; cdr3_nt: TGTGCCAGCAGCTTAGGCGGGACAGGGGGTGAGTCCTATGGCTACACCTTC; cdr3_aa: CASSLGGTGGESYGYTF
v_call: TRBV29-1; clone_size: many; d_call: NA; j_call: TRBJ1-2; cdr3_nt: TGCACCCCCTCGGGGCCATTCTTCTATGGCTACACCTTC; cdr3_aa: CTPSGPFFYGYTF